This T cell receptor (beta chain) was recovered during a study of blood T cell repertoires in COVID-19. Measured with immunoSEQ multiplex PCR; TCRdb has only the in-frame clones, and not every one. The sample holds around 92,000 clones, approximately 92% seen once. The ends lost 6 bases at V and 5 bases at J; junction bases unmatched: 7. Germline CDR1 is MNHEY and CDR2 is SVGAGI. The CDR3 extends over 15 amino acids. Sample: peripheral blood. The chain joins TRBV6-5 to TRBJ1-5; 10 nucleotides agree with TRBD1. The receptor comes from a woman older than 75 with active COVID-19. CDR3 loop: CASRPRQGAYQPQHF. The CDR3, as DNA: TGTGCCAGCAGGCCACGACAGGGGGCGTATCAGCCCCAGCATTTT.